This TCR beta chain was captured in a study of blood T cell repertoires in COVID-19. Whole-study context: Samples representing acute and convalescent COVID-19 were sourced from the United States, Italy and Spain. Sample material is recorded as cDNA or gDNA derived from T cells, B-cell-depleted T cells, or PBMCs.

Original methodology: Amplification of reference gene primers was used by the study to estimate nucleated cell counts. Sequencing used immunoSEQ multiplex PCR; TCRdb keeps in-frame clones, though not all of them. From that table come the V and J calls and clone size; the DNA was used to work out D and trimming. The data show 300,000 to 400,000 clones, around four fifths seen once. This CDR3 spans 11 amino acids. V was pared by 7 bases and J by 6 bases, with 10 bases between. Per the germline V gene, CDR1 is SNHLY and CDR2 is FYNNEI. This clone was seen a handful of times. This clonotype was obtained from a man aged 25-45 years with active or convalescent COVID-19. Material for sequencing was peripheral blood. The genes are TRBV2 and TRBJ2-7; perhaps TRBD2 as D (6 bases). The CDR3 here is CASMRELEQYF. DNA of the CDR3: TGTGCCAGCATGCGGGAACTCGAGCAGTACTTC.